The entry that follows covers one TCR beta chain sequence. Mismatch with germline at one junction end may stem from a read error. Three rounds of nested PCR, following a modified ARM-PCR protocol, produced the TCRbeta library. TCRdb re-called the multiplex PCR reads with MiXCR, one entry per CDR3 protein. The profile shows 65,000 to 90,000 distinct CDR3 sequences, around 85% of them singletons. The CDR3 sequence is 14 residues long. CDR1 and CDR2 (germline): SQVTM, ANQGSEA. The entry originates in a study of tumor and adjacent non-tumor tissue in lung cancer. In the study overall: Patients comprised about a dozen adenocarcinoma, a couple of squamous cell carcinoma and 1 small cell lung cancer.

The template was RNA from unsorted bulk tissue. Chemotherapy-naive patients with new lung cancer underwent thoracic surgery in China, August–late 2014. The sequence was obtained from a woman aged 45-65 years with non-small cell lung cancer. Sequencing input: lung tumor tissue. The chain employs TRBV29-1 and TRBJ2-1, with D uncertain. The CDR3 coding sequence is TGCAGCGTTGAACTCTACGGGCTCTACAATGAACAGTTCTTC. Encoded protein: CSVELYGLYNEQFF.